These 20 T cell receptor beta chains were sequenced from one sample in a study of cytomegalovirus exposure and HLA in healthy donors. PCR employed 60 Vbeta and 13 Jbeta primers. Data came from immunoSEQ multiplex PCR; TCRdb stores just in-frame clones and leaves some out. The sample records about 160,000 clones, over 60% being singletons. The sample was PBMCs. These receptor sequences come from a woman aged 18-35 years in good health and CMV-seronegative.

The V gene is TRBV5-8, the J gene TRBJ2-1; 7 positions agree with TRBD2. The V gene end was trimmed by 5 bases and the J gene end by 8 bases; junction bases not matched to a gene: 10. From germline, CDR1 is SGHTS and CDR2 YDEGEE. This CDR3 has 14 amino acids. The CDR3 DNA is TGTGCCAGCAGTCCTGGACTAGTCTCCGATGAGCAGTTCTTC. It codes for CASSPGLVSDEQFF.

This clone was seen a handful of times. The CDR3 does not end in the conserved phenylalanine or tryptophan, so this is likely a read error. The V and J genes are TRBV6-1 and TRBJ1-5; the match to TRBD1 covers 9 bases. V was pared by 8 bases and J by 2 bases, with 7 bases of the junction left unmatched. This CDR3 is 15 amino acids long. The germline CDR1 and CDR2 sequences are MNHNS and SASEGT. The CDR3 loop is CASAGQGFGNQPQHL. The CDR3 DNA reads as TGTGCCAGCGCGGGACAGGGCTTCGGCAATCAGCCCCAGCATCTT.

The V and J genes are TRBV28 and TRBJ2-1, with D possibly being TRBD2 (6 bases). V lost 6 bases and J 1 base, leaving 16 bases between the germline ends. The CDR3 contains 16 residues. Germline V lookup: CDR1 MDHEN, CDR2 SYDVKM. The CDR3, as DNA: TGTGCCAGCAGGCTAAACACCGGGACTTCCTACAATGAGCAGTTCTTC. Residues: CASRLNTGTSYNEQFF.

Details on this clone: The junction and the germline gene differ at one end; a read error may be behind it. CDR3: CASSIIPGEDGANGLTF. The CDR3 DNA sequence: TGTGCCAGTAGTATAATCCCTGGGGAGGATGGGGCCAACGGCCTGACTTTC. The chain links TRBV19 to TRBJ2-6; TRBD2 is a possible D gene (6 bases). The CDR3 consists of 17 residues. From germline, CDR1 is LNHDA and CDR2 SQIVND (reference sequence). Together with reference TRBV19 and TRBJ2-6, the CDR3 gives the full variable domain: DGGITQSPKYLFRKEGQNVTLSCEQNLNHDAMYWYRQDPGQGLRLIYYSQIVNDFQKGDIAEGYSVSREKKESFPLTVTSAQKNPTAFYLCASSIIPGEDGANGLTFGAGSRLTVL.

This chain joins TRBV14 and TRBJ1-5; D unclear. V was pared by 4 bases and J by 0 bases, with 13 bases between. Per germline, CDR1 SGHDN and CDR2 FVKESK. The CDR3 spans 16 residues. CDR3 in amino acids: CASSLPGEHSNQPQHF. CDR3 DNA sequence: TGTGCCAGCAGCCTACCGGGAGAACATAGCAATCAGCCCCAGCATTTT.

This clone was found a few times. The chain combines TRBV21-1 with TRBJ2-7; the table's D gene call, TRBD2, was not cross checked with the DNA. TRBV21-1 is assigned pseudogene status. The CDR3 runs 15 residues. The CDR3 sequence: CASTPSQRRSYEQYV. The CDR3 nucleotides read TGTGCCAGCACCCCAAGCCAGCGGAGGTCCTACGAGCAGTACGTC.

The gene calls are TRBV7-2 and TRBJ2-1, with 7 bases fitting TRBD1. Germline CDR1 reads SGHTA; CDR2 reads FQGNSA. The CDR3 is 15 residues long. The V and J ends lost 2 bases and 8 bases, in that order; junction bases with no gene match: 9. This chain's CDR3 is CASSLTGQERYEQFF. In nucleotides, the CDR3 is TGTGCCAGCAGCTTAACAGGACAGGAACGGTATGAGCAGTTCTTC. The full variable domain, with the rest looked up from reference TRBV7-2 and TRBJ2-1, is GAGVSQSPSNKVTEKGKDVELRCDPISGHTALYWYRQSLGQGLEFLIYFQGNSAPDKSGLPSDRFSAERTGGSVSTLTIQRTQQEDSAVYLCASSLTGQERYEQFFGPGTRLTVL.

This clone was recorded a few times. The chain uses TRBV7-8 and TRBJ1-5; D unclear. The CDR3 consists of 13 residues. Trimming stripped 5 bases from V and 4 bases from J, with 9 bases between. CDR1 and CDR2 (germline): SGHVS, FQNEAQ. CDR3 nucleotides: TGTGCCAGCAGCCCCACGGGGAATCAGCCCCAGCATTTT. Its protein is CASSPTGNQPQHF. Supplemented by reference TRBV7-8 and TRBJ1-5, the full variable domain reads GAGVSQSPRYKVAKRGQDVALRCDPISGHVSLFWYQQALGQGPEFLTYFQNEAQLDKSGLPSDRFFAERPEGSVSTLKIQRTQQEDSAVYLCASSPTGNQPQHFGDGTRLSIL.

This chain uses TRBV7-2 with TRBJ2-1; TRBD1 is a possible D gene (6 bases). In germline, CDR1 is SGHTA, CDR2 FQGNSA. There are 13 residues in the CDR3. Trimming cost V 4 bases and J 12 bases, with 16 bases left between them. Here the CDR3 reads CASSYYMGQGQFF. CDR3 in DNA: TGTGCCAGCAGCTATTACATGGGACAAGGGCAGTTCTTC.

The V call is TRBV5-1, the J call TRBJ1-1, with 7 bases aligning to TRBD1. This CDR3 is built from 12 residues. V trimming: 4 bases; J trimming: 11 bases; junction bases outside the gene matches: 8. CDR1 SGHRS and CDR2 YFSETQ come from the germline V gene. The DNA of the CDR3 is TGCGCCAGCAGCGGTGGACAGGCCCTCGCTTTCTTT. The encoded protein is CASSGGQALAFF.

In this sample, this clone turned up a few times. The CDR3 DNA follows: TGTGCCAGCAGCTCAAGATACGTAGCGGGGAGCACAGATACGCAGTATTTT. Translating it yields CASSSRYVAGSTDTQYF. This rearrangement joins TRBV7-9 to TRBJ2-3; 8 bases are shared with TRBD2. The CDR3 is 17 residues long. V gave up 4 bases and J gave up 0 bases; unmatched junction bases: 9. CDR1 is SEHNR, CDR2 FQNEAQ, per germline (reference sequence). Filled out from reference TRBV7-9 and TRBJ2-3, the complete variable domain reads DTGVSQNPRHKITKRGQNVTFRCDPISEHNRLYWYRQTLGQGPEFLTYFQNEAQLEKSRLLSDRFSAERPKGSFSTLEIQRTEQGDSAMYLCASSSRYVAGSTDTQYFGPGTRLTVL.

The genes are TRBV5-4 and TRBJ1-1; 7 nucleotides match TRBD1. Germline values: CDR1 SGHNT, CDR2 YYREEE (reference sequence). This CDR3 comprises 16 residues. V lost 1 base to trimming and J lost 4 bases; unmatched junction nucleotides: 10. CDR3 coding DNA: TGTGCCAGCAGCTTGCCATCCAGGGGGGTAGGCACTGAAGCTTTCTTT. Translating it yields CASSLPSRGVGTEAFF.

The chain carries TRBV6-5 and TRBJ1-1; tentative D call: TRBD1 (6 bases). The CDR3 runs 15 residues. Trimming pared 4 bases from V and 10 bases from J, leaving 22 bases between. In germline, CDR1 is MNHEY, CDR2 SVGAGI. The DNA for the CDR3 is TGTGCCAGCAGTTTTGACAGGTCGGTGGAACTCGGAGCTTTCTTT. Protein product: CASSFDRSVELGAFF.

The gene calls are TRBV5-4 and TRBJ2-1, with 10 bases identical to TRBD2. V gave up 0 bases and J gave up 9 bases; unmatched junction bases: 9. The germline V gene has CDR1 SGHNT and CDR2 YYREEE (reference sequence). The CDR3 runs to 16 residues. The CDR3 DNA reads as TGTGCCAGCAGCTTGGGTACTAGCGGGGCCCGTGGTGAGCAGTTCTTC. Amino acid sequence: CASSLGTSGARGEQFF.

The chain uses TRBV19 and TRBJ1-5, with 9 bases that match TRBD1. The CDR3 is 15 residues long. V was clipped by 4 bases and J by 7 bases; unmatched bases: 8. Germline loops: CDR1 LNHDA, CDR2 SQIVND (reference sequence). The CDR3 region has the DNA TGTGCCAGTAGTACCCTCACAGGGGGCGGGCAGCCCCAGCATTTT. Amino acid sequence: CASSTLTGGGQPQHF.

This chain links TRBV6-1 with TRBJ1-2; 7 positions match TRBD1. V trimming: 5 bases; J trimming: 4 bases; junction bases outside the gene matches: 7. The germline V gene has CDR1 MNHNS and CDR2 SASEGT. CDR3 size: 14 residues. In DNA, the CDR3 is TGTGCCAGCAGTCACGTTTCAGGGGGCTATGGCTACACCTTC. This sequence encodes CASSHVSGGYGYTF.

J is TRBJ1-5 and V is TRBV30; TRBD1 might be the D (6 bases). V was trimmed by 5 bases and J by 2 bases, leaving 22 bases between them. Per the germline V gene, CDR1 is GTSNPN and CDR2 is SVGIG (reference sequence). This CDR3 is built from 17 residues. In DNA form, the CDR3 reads TGTGCCTGGGGGCTCGGCCACCTCAGGGGCGGCAATCAGCCCCAGCATTTT. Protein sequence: CAWGLGHLRGGNQPQHF.

CDR3 nucleotide sequence: TGCGCCAGCAGCCAAGCCCGCGGGACTAACTACAATGAGCAGTTCTTC. Encoded protein: CASSQARGTNYNEQFF. The chain links TRBV4-1 to TRBJ2-1, with TRBD2 matching 7 bases. CDR3 length: 16 amino acids. Germline V gene sequence: CDR1 MGHRA, CDR2 YSYEKL. The J segment lost 3 bases and the V segment lost 1 base, leaving 6 bases of the junction unmatched.

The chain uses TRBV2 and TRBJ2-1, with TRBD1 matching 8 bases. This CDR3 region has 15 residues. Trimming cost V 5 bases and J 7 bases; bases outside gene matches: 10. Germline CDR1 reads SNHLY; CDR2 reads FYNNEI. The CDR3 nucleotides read TGTGCCAGCAGTACCGACAGGGGAATACCGAATGAGCAGTTCTTC. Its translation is CASSTDRGIPNEQFF.

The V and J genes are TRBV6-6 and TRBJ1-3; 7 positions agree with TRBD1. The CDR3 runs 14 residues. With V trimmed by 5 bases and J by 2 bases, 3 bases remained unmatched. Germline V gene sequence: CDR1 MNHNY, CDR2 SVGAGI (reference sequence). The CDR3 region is CASSAGQTGNTIYF. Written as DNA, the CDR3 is TGTGCCAGCAGTGCGGGACAGACTGGAAACACCATATATTTT.